The present entry profiles one T cell receptor (beta chain) with its context. Antigen: not known. CDR3 length: 15 amino acids. Trimming left V 3 bases short and J 2 bases short, with 14 bases between. CDR1 is LNHDA, CDR2 SQIVND, per germline (reference sequence). The data were taken from a study of T cells in Graves' hyperthyroidism and ophthalmopathy. About the research overall: Blood was drawn when the patient was first diagnosed and still untreated.

Study-wide results and caveats: Ophthalmopathy was distinguished from stable hyperthyroidism by 13 V-J signatures.

RNA transcripts were the template for amplifying TCR beta CDR3 regions. TCR CDR3 underwent first-round RT-PCR with the HTBI primer set. MiXCR was run by TCRdb on the multiplex PCR reads, yielding one entry per CDR3 protein. The profile covers some 300,000 distinct CDR3 sequences, with roughly 18% appearing a single time and about 35% taken by the ten largest. The receptor's source is a man in his forties or fifties with Graves' ophthalmopathy. V is TRBV19 and J is TRBJ2-7; D uncertain. Sequencing was performed on blood. Here the CDR3 reads CASSMGSGGAYEQYF. The CDR3 nucleotides are TGTGCCAGTAGTATGGGATCGGGCGGAGCCTACGAGCAGTACTTC.